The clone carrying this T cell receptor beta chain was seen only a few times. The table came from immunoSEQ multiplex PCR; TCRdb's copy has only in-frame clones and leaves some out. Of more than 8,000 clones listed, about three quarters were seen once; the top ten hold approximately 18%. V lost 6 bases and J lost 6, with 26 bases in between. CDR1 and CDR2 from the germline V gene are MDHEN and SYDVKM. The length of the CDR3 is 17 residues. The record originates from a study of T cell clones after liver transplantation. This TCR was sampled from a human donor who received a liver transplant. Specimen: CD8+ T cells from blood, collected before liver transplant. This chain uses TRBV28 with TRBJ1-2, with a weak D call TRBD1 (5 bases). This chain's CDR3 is CASSSIRDPGLLNGYTF. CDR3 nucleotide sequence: TGTGCCAGCAGCTCCATCCGGGACCCAGGGTTGTTGAATGGCTACACCTTC.